A single sample is the source of the 13 T cell receptor beta chains below, sequenced in a study of blood T cell repertoires in COVID-19. Clones were read by immunoSEQ multiplex PCR, and TCRdb kept only the in-frame ones, dropping some. The table lists about 210,000 clones, approximately 86% of them singletons. Sequenced: peripheral blood. Source of these receptors: a man aged 60-69 years with acute or convalescent COVID-19.

The chain employs TRBV5-1 and TRBJ2-3; 12 bases line up with TRBD2. CDR1 is SGHRS, CDR2 YFSETQ, per germline. J gave up 1 base and V 3 bases, and 0 bases lay outside the gene matches. The CDR3 consists of 15 residues. The DNA for the CDR3 is TGCGCCAGCAGCTGGACTAGCGGGGGCACAGATACGCAGTATTTT. Translating it yields CASSWTSGGTDTQYF.

This clone was seen only a few times. The CDR3 loop is CASSPDRGHQPQHF. In DNA, the CDR3 is TGTGCCAGCAGCCCCGACAGGGGTCATCAGCCCCAGCATTTT. V is TRBV2 and J is TRBJ1-5; 8 bases match TRBD1. The germline V gene encodes CDR1 SNHLY and CDR2 FYNNEI. J lost 5 bases, V lost 6 bases, and 6 bases had no gene match. CDR3 length: 14 amino acids. The complete variable domain, with remaining parts taken from reference TRBV2 and TRBJ1-5, reads EPEVTQTPSHQVTQMGQEVILRCVPISNHLYFYWYRQILGQKVEFLVSFYNNEISEKSEIFDDQFSVERPDGSNFTLKIRSTKLEDSAMYFCASSPDRGHQPQHFGDGTRLSIL.

The rearrangement uses TRBV4-2 and TRBJ1-3; maybe TRBD1 (6 bases). This CDR3 comprises 15 residues. Germline V gives CDR1 LGHNA, CDR2 YNFKEQ. The germline V and J ends were trimmed by 0 bases and 11 bases, with 17 bases remaining between them. CDR3 sequence: CASSQDPGVLGAIYF. The CDR3 nucleotides are TGTGCCAGCAGCCAAGATCCAGGGGTGCTAGGCGCCATATATTTT.

The gene calls are TRBV7-9 and TRBJ2-2; D not certain. This CDR3 has 15 residues. Trimming left V 6 bases short and J 2 bases short, with 13 bases between. CDR1 SEHNR and CDR2 FQNEAQ come from the germline V gene (reference sequence). CDR3 amino acids: CASSLTPGNTGELFF. CDR3 bases: TGTGCCAGCAGTTTGACACCCGGCAACACCGGGGAGCTGTTTTTT.

This chain uses TRBV7-9 with TRBJ2-4, with TRBD2 matching 8 bases. The germline CDR1 and CDR2 sequences are SEHNR and FQNEAQ (reference sequence). The CDR3 consists of 15 residues. The J segment lost 0 bases and the V segment lost 5 bases, leaving 3 bases of the junction unmatched. The CDR3 here is CASSPGGEAKNIQYF. The CDR3 DNA reads TGTGCCAGCAGCCCCGGGGGGGAAGCCAAAAACATTCAGTACTTC.

The CDR3 region has the DNA TGTGCCAGCAGCTTAGAAGGAGGGCAGTTCTTC. Protein sequence: CASSLEGGQFF. This chain links TRBV7-9 with TRBJ2-1; a possible D gene is TRBD2 (5 bases). CDR1 is SEHNR, CDR2 FQNEAQ, per germline (reference sequence). This CDR3 contains 11 residues. V was pared by 1 base and J by 12 bases, with 7 bases between.

The chain recombines TRBV6-5 with TRBJ2-7; D not certain. The V gene's germline CDR1 is MNHEY and CDR2 SVGAGI. This CDR3 has 13 residues. The V and J ends lost 8 bases and 3 bases respectively, with 14 bases between them. In nucleotides, the CDR3 is TGTGCCAGCTCCCAGGCTTGGCGCTACGAGCAGTACTTC. It specifies CASSQAWRYEQYF.

The chain employs TRBV19 and TRBJ2-5; D is unresolved. This CDR3 is built from 13 residues. CDR1 and CDR2 from the germline V gene are LNHDA and SQIVND (reference sequence). The V gene lost 5 bases and the J gene lost 1 base, with 8 bases spanning the gap. In nucleotides, the CDR3 is TGTGCCAGTAGTGGCGGATCCCAAGAGACCCAGTACTTC. Translated: CASSGGSQETQYF.

The chain couples TRBV5-1 to TRBJ2-7; 12 bases map to TRBD2. Looked up from germline, CDR1 is SGHRS and CDR2 is YFSETQ. This CDR3 contains 19 residues. After removal of 4 bases from V and 1 base from J, the junction contained 15 bases not matched to a gene. The CDR3 loop reads CASSIYLTSGGLTSYEQYF. CDR3 coding DNA: TGCGCCAGCAGCATATACCTGACTAGCGGGGGCCTGACTTCCTACGAGCAGTACTTC.

The chain employs TRBV10-1 and TRBJ1-1; D is possibly TRBD1 (5 bases). Trimming took 2 bases from V and 8 from J, leaving 12 bases between them. CDR1 is WNHNN and CDR2 is SYGVQD in the germline V gene (reference sequence). The CDR3 totals 13 residues. The CDR3 DNA follows: TGCGCCAGCAGTGAGCGGCACGGGGGGGAAGCTTTCTTT. Its protein product is CASSERHGGEAFF.

This CDR3 reads CASSQDRQHSNQPQHF. The CDR3 DNA reads TGTGCCAGCAGCCAAGATAGACAGCATAGCAATCAGCCCCAGCATTTT. V and J are TRBV14 and TRBJ1-5; weak D call: TRBD1 (5 bases). Germline values: CDR1 SGHDN, CDR2 FVKESK. V lost 0 bases and J lost 0, with 9 bases in between. The CDR3 consists of 16 residues.

The chain is built from TRBV6-6 and TRBJ1-6; D gene unclear. The CDR3 is 15 residues long. V was trimmed by 2 bases and J by 10 bases, leaving 15 bases between them. Germline-derived CDR1 and CDR2 are MNHNY and SVGAGI (reference sequence). The DNA of the CDR3 is TGTGCCAGCAGTTACCCCGGGGAAATTGGGTCACCCCTCCACTTT. It yields the protein CASSYPGEIGSPLHF.

This clone was picked up a small number of times. The chain combines TRBV2 with TRBJ1-2, with 9 bases that match TRBD1. J lost 0 bases, V lost 4 bases, and 6 bases had no gene match. The CDR3 totals 16 residues. The V gene's germline CDR1 is SNHLY and CDR2 FYNNEI. The CDR3 here is CASSGDRAHSNYGYTF. The CDR3 DNA sequence: TGTGCCAGCAGTGGGGACAGGGCGCACTCTAACTATGGCTACACCTTC.